A single T cell receptor beta chain is shown here with its context. The antigen it binds to is not known. CCR7+ PD-1+ TIGIT+ early differentiated memory cells with dysfunctional, exhausted-like traits were defined as progenitor exhausted-like memory CD8+ T cells (TPEX). Density gradient separation was used to isolate peripheral blood mononuclear cells from healthy donor buffy coats. In the study, negative magnetic separation with EasySep or MojoSort CD8+ T cell isolation kits was used to enrich total CD8+ T cells. For each subset, total RNA was extracted using an RNeasy Mini Kit from duplicate vials of some 150,000 sorted CD8+ T cells. The PBMCs were used either fresh or after being cryopreserved in fetal bovine serum with about 10% DMSO. CD8+ T cell subsets were sorted to purity by fluorescence-activated cell sorting on a FACSAria III. These data are taken from a study of human CD8 memory T cell subsets (TCRdb year 2020). In the study overall: To assess how stem-like (TSTEM), progenitor exhausted-like (TPEX) and effector memory CD8+ T cell subsets are clonally related, the TCRbeta repertoires of these three subsets were compared. TCRbeta repertoires were obtained from a handful of donors, each contributing TSTEM, TPEX and effector memory subsets. What the work shows at the level of the full study, not this receptor alone: Similarly high normalized Shannon-Wiener diversity was shown by TSTEM and TPEX subsets, whereas comparatively lower diversity was seen in effector memory subsets. Based on Chao1 estimates, TSTEM subsets appeared to have greater repertoire diversity than TPEX subsets, which could potentially reflect a broader range of specificities. Both stem-like subsets shared clonotypes with effector memory cells, but TSTEM and TPEX repertoires overlapped minimally, suggesting distinct antigen spectra. Only TCRbeta chains were sequenced, and repertoire comparisons were based on several donors, with testing performed by paired t-tests and Bonferroni correction.

Sequencer: NextSeq 550. A Human TCR Profiling Kit was used to prepare UMI-labeled 5' RACE TCRbeta libraries. Every TCRbeta library was prepared in parallel with an identical number of PCR cycles. As for the original processing: Each TCRbeta library contained between about 2,900 and 20,000 functional CDR3beta clonotypes. MIGEC 1.2.9 was used for UMI extraction and consensus assembly, with at least three reads per UMI being required. MiXCR 3.0.3 was used to extract the in-frame CDR3beta repertoires. After each sample was downsampled to 42,000 randomly selected UMIs, diversity metrics were computed in VDJtools 1.2.1. Repertoire overlap metrics D, R and F2 were calculated in VDJtools for the top 3,000 clones of each sample pair. TCRdb reprocessed the sequencing reads and holds a single record per CDR3 protein sequence, with no DNA. In this record, the V and J calls reflect TCRdb's handling and not the investigators' own analysis. The sample has about 7,300 distinct CDR3 sequences on record. The ten top clones hold around a quarter of the sample.

For CDR1 and CDR2, the germline V gene (reference sequence) lists SEHNR and FQNEAQ. From the cysteine through the phenylalanine, the CDR3 covers 17 amino acids. Only the protein sequence is given. The specimen was CD8+ T cells from PBMCs. The chain is made from TRBV7-9 and TRBJ2-5; there is no DNA to check the TCRdb D call of TRBD2. This TCR was recovered from a human donor in good health. For the CDR3, the sequence is CASSLVPPPRGQETQYF. Here the CDR3 is joined to the reference TRBV7-9 and TRBJ2-5 genes, and the full variable domain is: DTGVSQNPRHKITKRGQNVTFRCDPISEHNRLYWYRQTLGQGPEFLTYFQNEAQLEKSRLLSDRFSAERPKGSFSTLEIQRTEQGDSAMYLCASSLVPPPRGQETQYFGPGTRLLVL.